The 2 T cell receptor beta chains reported below all come from one sample, sequenced in a study of control samples from healthy donors and cancer patients. TCRdb keeps only in-frame clones here, not all; method: immunoSEQ multiplex PCR. The table records around 81,000 clones, approximately 93% of them present only once. Sequencing was carried out using blood. These receptors were collected from a woman aged 25-40 years in good health.

This clone was recorded a few times. The rearrangement joins TRBV5-5 to TRBJ1-4; 7 nucleotides agree with TRBD1. V shed 3 bases and J 5 bases; nucleotides not matched to a gene: 13. Germline loops: CDR1 SGHKS, CDR2 YYEKEE (reference sequence). This CDR3 has 17 residues. In DNA, the CDR3 is TGTGCCAGCAGCTCACAAGTATACAGGGGAGGGAATGAAAAACTGTTTTTT. This translates into CASSSQVYRGGNEKLFF.

V gene TRBV7-9 combines with J gene TRBJ2-7; D unresolved. Germline CDR1 reads SEHNR; CDR2 reads FQNEAQ (reference sequence). V was pared by 8 bases and J by 0 bases, with 14 bases between. This CDR3 has 14 amino acids. CDR3 sequence: CASRSAESSYEQYF. DNA for the CDR3: TGTGCCAGCCGATCGGCAGAGAGCTCCTACGAGCAGTACTTC.